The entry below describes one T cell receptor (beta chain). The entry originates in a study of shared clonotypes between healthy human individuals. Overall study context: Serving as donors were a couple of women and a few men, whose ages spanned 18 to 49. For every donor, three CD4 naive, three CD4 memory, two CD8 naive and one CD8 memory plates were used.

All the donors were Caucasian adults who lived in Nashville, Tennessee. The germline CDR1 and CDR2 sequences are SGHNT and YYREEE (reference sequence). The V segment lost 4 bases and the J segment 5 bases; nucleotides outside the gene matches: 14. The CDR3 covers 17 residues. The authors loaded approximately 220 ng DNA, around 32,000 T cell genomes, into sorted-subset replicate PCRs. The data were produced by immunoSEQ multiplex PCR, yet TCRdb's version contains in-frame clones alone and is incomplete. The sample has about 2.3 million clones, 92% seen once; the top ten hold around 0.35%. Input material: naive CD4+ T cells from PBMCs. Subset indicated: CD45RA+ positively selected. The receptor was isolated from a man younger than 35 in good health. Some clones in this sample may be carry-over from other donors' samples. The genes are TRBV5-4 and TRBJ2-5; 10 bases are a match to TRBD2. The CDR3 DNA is TGTGCCAGCAGCCACACACGTAGCGGGAGGTTTATGGAGACCCAGTACTTC. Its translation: CASSHTRSGRFMETQYF.